These 5 T cell receptor beta chains originate from one sample sequenced in a study of T-cell reconstitution after alpha-beta-depleted transplantation in children. TCRbeta library construction was performed incorporating unique molecular identifiers. TCRdb passed the PCR reads through MiXCR, listing each CDR3 protein once. The repertoire holds around 410,000 distinct CDR3 sequences, with approximately 10% as singletons. This specimen was PBMCs from the stem cell graft donor, taken from the stem cell graft. These TCRs come from a human donor who donated a stem cell graft to a child with acute myeloid leukemia.

This clonotype was seen ten or more times. In DNA, the CDR3 is TGCGCCAGCAGCTTGGGGCCTAGTACGGTAGGCTCCTACGAGCAGTACTTC. Residues: CASSLGPSTVGSYEQYF. This chain connects TRBV5-1 to TRBJ2-7; D ambiguous. V shed 0 bases and J shed 0 bases, with 16 bases lying between them. This CDR3 region has 17 residues. Germline lookup yields CDR1 SGHRS and CDR2 YFSETQ.

This clonotype was counted between two and nine times. This sequence joins TRBV27 and TRBJ2-7; 13 positions match TRBD2. V lost 4 bases and J lost 2; bases outside the gene matches: 8. Germline V gene sequence: CDR1 MNHEY, CDR2 SMNVEV (reference sequence). The CDR3 has 17 residues. The CDR3 DNA follows: TGTGCCAGCAGTTCCTCCGGACTAGCGGGAGTGACCTACGAGCAGTACTTC. Amino acids: CASSSSGLAGVTYEQYF.

This clonotype was recorded a few times. The chain combines TRBV11-2 with TRBJ2-3; the D gene is possibly TRBD2 (7 bases). Germline CDR1 SGHAT, CDR2 FQNNGV. V dropped 1 base and J dropped 7 bases, with 27 bases sitting between them. CDR3 length equals 19 residues. The CDR3 protein is CASSLGAASGGGARNTQYF. The CDR3 DNA reads TGTGCCAGCAGCTTAGGGGCGGCTAGCGGAGGGGGGGCACGAAATACGCAGTATTTT.

This clonotype turned up a few times. J is TRBJ1-1 and V is TRBV5-1; no clear D. The CDR3 loop spans 12 amino acids. With 4 bases removed from V and 5 bases from J, the gap between germline ends came to 9 bases. Per the germline V gene, CDR1 is SGHRS and CDR2 is YFSETQ. CDR3 in amino acids: CASSREGTEAFF. CDR3 nucleotides: TGCGCCAGCAGCAGGGAAGGAACTGAAGCTTTCTTT. Based on the CDR3 plus reference TRBV5-1 and TRBJ1-1, the full variable domain is KAGVTQTPRYLIKTRGQQVTLSCSPISGHRSVSWYQQTPGQGLQFLFEYFSETQRNKGNFPGRFSGRQFSNSRSEMNVSTLELGDSALYLCASSREGTEAFFGQGTRLTVV.

This clonotype has a handful of counts. The CDR3 DNA sequence: TGCAGTGCTGCTATTAGCGCGAGGGCCGTCGAGCAGTACTTC. It is translated as CSAAISARAVEQYF. The chain has TRBV20-1 and TRBJ2-7, with a possible D match to TRBD2 (5 bases). Trimming pared 5 bases from V and 6 bases from J, leaving 20 bases between. Germline V gives CDR1 DFQATT, CDR2 SNEGSKA (reference sequence). The CDR3 is made up of 14 amino acids.